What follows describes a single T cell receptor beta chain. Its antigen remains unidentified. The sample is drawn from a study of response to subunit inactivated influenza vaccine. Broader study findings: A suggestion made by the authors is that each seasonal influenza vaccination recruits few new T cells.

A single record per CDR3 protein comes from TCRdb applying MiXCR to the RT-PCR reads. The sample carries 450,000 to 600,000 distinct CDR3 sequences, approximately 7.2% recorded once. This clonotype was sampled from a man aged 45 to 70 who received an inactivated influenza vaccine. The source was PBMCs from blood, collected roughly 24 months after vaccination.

The CDR3 is CASSLGPTRGPETTNEKLFF. The CDR3 DNA reads as TGCGCCAGCAGCTTGGGCCCTACACGGGGGCCCGAAACAACTAATGAAAAACTGTTTTTT. V usage is TRBV5-1 and J usage is TRBJ1-4, with D tentatively TRBD1 (6 bases). V was trimmed by 0 bases and J by 0 bases, leaving 21 bases between them. The CDR3 runs to 20 residues. Germline assignment: CDR1 SGHRS and CDR2 YFSETQ.